The clone carrying this T cell receptor (beta chain) has a handful of counts. This sample is drawn from a study of identical twins. J lost 4 bases, V lost 5 bases, and 8 bases had no gene match. Germline values: CDR1 MDHEN, CDR2 SYDVKM. The CDR3 contains 15 residues. TCRdb analysed the 5' RACE reads with MiXCR anew, one entry per CDR3 protein. The sample carries roughly 720,000 distinct CDR3 sequences, 15% to 20% recorded once. These data were also filed under a second study, of T cells expressing NK-cell markers.

This chain joins TRBV28 and TRBJ2-3; TRBD1 matches at 8 bases. The sequence came from a woman under 30 in good health. The sequencing input was PBMCs. CDR3 nucleotides: TGTGCCAGCAGTCTAGCTCGGACAGGGCCAGATACGCAGTATTTT. Residues: CASSLARTGPDTQYF. Looking up the rest from reference TRBV28 and TRBJ2-3 gives the full variable domain: DVKVTQSSRYLVKRTGEKVFLECVQDMDHENMFWYRQDPGLGLRLIYFSYDVKMKEKGDIPEGYSVSREKKERFSLILESASTNQTSMYLCASSLARTGPDTQYFGPGTRLTVL.